This is a list of T cell receptor beta chains from one sample in a study of cytomegalovirus exposure and HLA in healthy donors. TCRdb keeps only in-frame clones here, not all; method: immunoSEQ multiplex PCR. The sample holds around 250,000 clones; approximately 80% are singletons and the top ten take roughly 7.4%. Sequenced: PBMCs. The receptors come from an older woman in good health and CMV-seropositive. Each CDR3 is given with its conserved first and last residue. D genes are given only for firm matches. For some rows the clone size is stated as once, few or many, or as a class when expanded; others skip it.

v_call	clone_size	j_call	d_call	cdr3_aa	cdr3_nt
TRBV29-1	.	TRBJ2-7	TRBD2	CSVGTSSYEQYF	TGCAGCGTTGGGACTAGTTCCTACGAGCAGTACTTC
TRBV7-3	.	TRBJ2-3	.	CASSSYPGTSTDTQYF	TGTGCCAGCAGCTCATATCCCGGGACTAGCACAGATACGCAGTATTTT
TRBV9	.	TRBJ2-5	.	CASSVEGGAETQYF	TGTGCCAGCAGCGTAGAGGGTGGGGCAGAGACCCAGTACTTC
TRBV5-1	once	TRBJ1-2	.	CASKRTYEDYGYTF	TGCGCCAGCAAAAGGACATACGAAGACTATGGCTACACCTTC
TRBV7-9	once	TRBJ2-3	TRBD2	CASMAQRDTDTQYF	TGTGCCAGCATGGCCCAGCGGGACACAGATACGCAGTATTTT
TRBV27	.	TRBJ1-5	TRBD1	CASSPRGLGNQPQHF	TGTGCCAGCAGTCCCAGGGGGCTCGGCAATCAGCCCCAGCATTTT
TRBV7-9	.	TRBJ1-4	TRBD1	CASSLGTGAEFEKLFF	TGTGCCAGCAGCTTAGGGACAGGGGCGGAATTCGAAAAACTGTTTTTT
TRBV5-5	.	TRBJ1-2	.	CASSLDLSAGGYTF	TGTGCCAGCAGCTTGGACCTATCTGCTGGTGGCTACACCTTC
TRBV6-1	.	TRBJ2-7	.	CASSVAGNYEQYF	TGTGCCAGCAGTGTAGCAGGTAACTACGAGCAGTACTTC
TRBV5-1	.	TRBJ2-5	TRBD1	CASWDRGRQETQYF	TGCGCCAGCTGGGACAGGGGAAGGCAAGAGACCCAGTACTTC
TRBV9	few	TRBJ2-3	.	CASSVVPADTQYF	TGTGCCAGCAGCGTAGTCCCGGCAGATACGCAGTATTTT
TRBV2	.	TRBJ2-7	.	CAIPAGGDEQYF	TGTGCCATCCCGGCCGGAGGGGACGAGCAGTACTTC
TRBV7-9	.	TRBJ1-3	.	CASSRDSTGNTIYF	TGTGCCAGCAGCCGCGACAGTACTGGAAACACCATATATTTT
TRBV9	once	TRBJ2-7	.	CASSPRLVGASYEQYF	TGTGCCAGCAGCCCCCGTTTGGTGGGGGCCTCCTACGAGCAGTACTTC
TRBV5-1	once	TRBJ2-7	.	CASSLQTGTYEQYF	TGCGCCAGCAGCTTGCAAACAGGGACCTACGAGCAGTACTTC
TRBV28	.	TRBJ1-5	TRBD1	CASSSSPRGLEGNQPQHF	TGTGCCAGCAGTTCCTCCCCCAGGGGGCTGGAGGGCAATCAGCCCCAGCATTTT
TRBV6-4	.	TRBJ2-3	.	CASSREQTDTQYF	TGTGCCAGCAGCCGCGAACAGACAGATACGCAGTATTTT
TRBV7-3	.	TRBJ2-7	.	CASSLSRVSEQYF	TGTGCCAGCAGCTTATCGAGGGTGAGCGAGCAGTACTTC
TRBV19	.	TRBJ2-7	TRBD1	CASSMAGQGSYEQYF	TGTGCCAGTAGTATGGCCGGACAGGGTTCCTACGAGCAGTACTTC
TRBV5-4	once	TRBJ2-7	TRBD2	CASSLELAGENEQYF	TGTGCCAGCAGCTTGGAACTAGCGGGAGAGAACGAGCAGTACTTC
TRBV5-6	.	TRBJ2-1	.	CASSLWAGGSSYNEQFF	TGTGCCAGCAGCTTGTGGGCCGGTGGTAGCTCCTACAATGAGCAGTTCTTC
TRBV11-2	.	TRBJ1-1	.	CASSLSEAEAFF	TGTGCCAGCAGTCTTAGTGAGGCTGAAGCTTTCTTT
TRBV12-5	.	TRBJ2-3	TRBD2	CASGLVLAGPRDTQYF	TGTGCTAGTGGTTTGGTATTAGCGGGACCCCGGGATACGCAGTATTTT
TRBV6-1	.	TRBJ2-1	.	CASSEAQWSSYNEQFF	TGTGCCAGCAGTGAAGCGCAGTGGAGCTCCTACAATGAGCAGTTCTTC
TRBV2	few	TRBJ2-7	TRBD1	CASRLGRTGPYEQYF	TGTGCCAGCAGACTGGGAAGGACAGGGCCTTACGAGCAGTACTTC
TRBV5-5	once	TRBJ2-7	TRBD1	CASSWGQSYEQYF	TGTGCCAGCAGTTGGGGACAGTCCTACGAGCAGTACTTC
TRBV5-1	few	TRBJ2-1	TRBD2	CASSREGTSNNEQFF	TGCGCCAGCAGCCGGGAGGGGACTAGCAACAATGAGCAGTTCTTC
TRBV6-5	.	TRBJ1-4	TRBD1	CASKVDGTGVGKLFF	TGTGCCAGCAAAGTGGATGGAACAGGGGTTGGAAAACTGTTTTTT
TRBV11-2	.	TRBJ2-2	TRBD2	CASSRSGRNTGELFF	TGTGCCAGCAGCCGGAGCGGGAGGAACACCGGGGAGCTGTTTTTT
TRBV5-1	.	TRBJ1-1	.	CASSFRVNTEAFF	TGCGCCAGCAGCTTCAGGGTGAACACTGAAGCTTTCTTT